Sequencing of this TCR beta chain was carried out in a study of blood T cell repertoires in COVID-19. CDR1 and CDR2 from the germline V gene are WNHNN and SYGVQD (reference sequence). The CDR3 sequence is 13 residues long. V lost 4 bases and J lost 7, with 12 bases in between. As processed by the authors: Amplification of reference gene primers provided the estimated nucleated cell counts. Clones were sequenced by immunoSEQ multiplex PCR, and TCRdb holds only the in-frame ones, with some missing. The V and J calls and clone size were taken over from that table, and D and trimming were inferred from the DNA. The sample lists 180,000 or so clones, about 85% occurring once.

The sequenced sample consisted of peripheral blood. The gene calls are TRBV10-1 and TRBJ2-3; D not certain. The TCR comes from a person aged 70 to 85 with COVID-19, enrolled during active disease. The CDR3 region has the DNA TGCGCCAGCAGTGTTTGTGTCCCTAATACGCAGTATTTT. Translation gives CASSVCVPNTQYF.